A selection of T cell receptor beta chains follows, all from one sample in a study of cytomegalovirus exposure and HLA in healthy donors. The protocol was immunoSEQ multiplex PCR, while the TCRdb copy is restricted to in-frame clones and leaves out a portion. Here the sample spans about 190,000 clones, less than 85% being singletons. The sequenced material came from PBMCs. These receptors all stem from a boy between 2 and 10 years old in good health and CMV-seronegative. Each CDR3 is given with its conserved first and last residue. The D gene is left open where the match is weak. Clone sizes are given selectively: once, few, many, or a class where the clone is expanded.

V gene	D gene	J gene	clone size	CDR3 DNA	CDR3 protein
TRBV4-1	TRBD1	TRBJ1-4	-	TGCGCCAGCAGCCAAGATAAGGGGCAGGGGGGAGAAAAACTGTTTTTT	CASSQDKGQGGEKLFF
TRBV30	-	TRBJ2-7	-	TGTGCCTGGAGTGCCCAACAGGGAGCCCCTGTATGGGAGCAGTACTTC	CAWSAQQGAPVWEQYF
TRBV25-1	-	TRBJ1-2	-	TGTGCCAGCAGGGCCAGCTATGGCTACACCTTC	CASRASYGYTF
TRBV5-4	TRBD1	TRBJ2-2	-	TGTGCCAGCAGCTCGACTGGGGACAGGGGCGTCGGGGAGCTGTTTTTT	CASSSTGDRGVGELFF
TRBV2	TRBD2	TRBJ2-5	-	TGTGCCAGCAGTTTGGGTACTAGCGGGATAGGGGAGACCCAGTACTTC	CASSLGTSGIGETQYF
TRBV6-1	-	TRBJ2-1	-	TGTGCCAGCAGTTTTTCGAGGTACAATGAGCAGTTCTTC	CASSFSRYNEQFF
TRBV6-6	TRBD1	TRBJ1-1	-	TGTGCCAGCAGTTACGACAGGGTTGGGACTGAAGCTTTCTTT	CASSYDRVGTEAFF
TRBV7-9	TRBD2	TRBJ2-7	-	TGTGCCAGCAGCTTAGCCCTGGCGGGAGAGGACGAGCAGTACTTC	CASSLALAGEDEQYF
TRBV28	-	TRBJ1-5	-	TGTGCCAGCAGGGAAGGGGTTGGCAATCAGCCCCAGCATTTT	CASREGVGNQPQHF
TRBV27	-	TRBJ1-2	-	TGTGCCAGCAGTACGACAGACGCTAACTATGGCTACACCTTC	CASSTTDANYGYTF
TRBV7-9	TRBD2	TRBJ2-3	-	TGTGCCAGCAGCCCAGCCAGCGGGGCCGATACGCAGTATTTT	CASSPASGADTQYF
TRBV28	TRBD2	TRBJ2-5	-	TGTGCCAGCAGTTTAAAACCCTTACTAGCGGGGACGGGAGAGACCCAGTACTTC	CASSLKPLLAGTGETQYF
TRBV10-3	-	TRBJ1-3	-	TGTGCCATCAGTGCTGCGGGGGTTGGAAACACCATATATTTT	CAISAAGVGNTIYF
TRBV15	-	TRBJ1-1	-	TGTGCCACCAGCCGGCGGCAGTTTCTTATGAACACTGGAGCTTTCTTT	CATSRRQFLMNTGAFF
TRBV28	TRBD2	TRBJ2-2	-	TGTGCCAGCAGAGGGACTAGCGGGAGCTCGGGCACCGGGGAGCTGTTTTTT	CASRGTSGSSGTGELFF
TRBV2	TRBD2	TRBJ2-1	-	TGTGCCAGCCCGAAAGGGAGCGGGAGACGGGGTGAGCAGTTCTTC	CASPKGSGRRGEQFF
TRBV18	TRBD1	TRBJ1-3	-	TGTGCCAGCTTTGGCAGGGACAGGGCCTACTCTGGAAACACCATATATTTT	CASFGRDRAYSGNTIYF
TRBV5-4	TRBD1	TRBJ1-4	once	TGTGCCAGCAGTTTGGGGACAGGGACGACAACTAATGAAAAACTGTTTTTT	CASSLGTGTTTNEKLFF
TRBV11-2	TRBD1	TRBJ2-2	-	TGTGCCAGCAGCCCTCGGACAGGGGAGAACACCGGGGAGCTGTTTTTT	CASSPRTGENTGELFF
TRBV5-4	-	TRBJ2-7	-	TGTGCCAGCAGCTTGCGGGAGTCCGAGCAGTACTTC	CASSLRESEQYF
TRBV4-1	-	TRBJ1-5	-	TGCGCCAGCAGCCAGCAACAGGTGGGACAGCCCCAGCATTTT	CASSQQQVGQPQHF
TRBV27	TRBD2	TRBJ2-7	-	TGTGCCAGCAGTTTCACTAGCGGGAGCCACGAGCAGTACTTC	CASSFTSGSHEQYF
TRBV19	-	TRBJ1-2	-	TGTGCCAGTAGGTCGGTCTTTGGCTACACCTTC	CASRSVFGYTF
TRBV29-1	-	TRBJ1-1	-	TGCAGCGCGACCCAGCCGGGTGAAGCTTTCTTT	CSATQPGEAFF
TRBV6-5	TRBD2	TRBJ2-1	-	TGTGCCAGCAGTTACGCGACTAGCGGAAACTACAATGAGCAGTTCTTC	CASSYATSGNYNEQFF
TRBV6-5	-	TRBJ2-1	few	TGTGCCAGCAGTTATCGGGGAGAGATCGATGAGCAGTTCTTC	CASSYRGEIDEQFF
TRBV2	TRBD1	TRBJ1-5	-	TGTGCCAGCAGAAACGGGACAGGGGGCAACTATCAGCCCCAGCATTTT	CASRNGTGGNYQPQHF
TRBV5-6	-	TRBJ1-3	-	TGTGCCAGCAGCATTCTACAGGTTATCTCTGGAAACACCATATATTTT	CASSILQVISGNTIYF